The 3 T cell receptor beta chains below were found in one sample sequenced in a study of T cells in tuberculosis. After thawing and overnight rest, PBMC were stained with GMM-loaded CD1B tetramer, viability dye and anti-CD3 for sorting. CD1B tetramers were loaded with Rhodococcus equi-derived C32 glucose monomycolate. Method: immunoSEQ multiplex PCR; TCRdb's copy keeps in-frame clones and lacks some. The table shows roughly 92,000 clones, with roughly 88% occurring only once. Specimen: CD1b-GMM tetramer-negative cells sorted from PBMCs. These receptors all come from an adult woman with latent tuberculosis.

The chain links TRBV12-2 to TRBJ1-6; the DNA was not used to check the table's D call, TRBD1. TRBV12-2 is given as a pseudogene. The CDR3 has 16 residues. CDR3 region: CASRLQGFWPNSPLHF. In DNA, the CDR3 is TGTGCAAGTCGCCTCCAGGGGTTCTGGCCGAATTCACCCCTCCACTTT.

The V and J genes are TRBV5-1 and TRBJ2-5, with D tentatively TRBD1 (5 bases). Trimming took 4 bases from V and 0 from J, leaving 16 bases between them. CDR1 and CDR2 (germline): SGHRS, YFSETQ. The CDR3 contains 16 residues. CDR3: CASSPERRQYQETQYF. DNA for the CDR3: TGCGCCAGCAGCCCCGAACGGAGACAGTACCAAGAGACCCAGTACTTC.

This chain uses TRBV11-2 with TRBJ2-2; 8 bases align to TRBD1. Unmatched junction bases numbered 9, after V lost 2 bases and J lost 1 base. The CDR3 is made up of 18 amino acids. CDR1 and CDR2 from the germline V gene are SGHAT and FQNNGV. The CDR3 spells CASSLLKTGALNTGELFF. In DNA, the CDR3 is TGTGCCAGCAGCTTACTAAAGACAGGGGCGCTGAACACCGGGGAGCTGTTTTTT.